This T cell receptor (beta chain) comes out of a study of shared clonotypes between healthy human individuals. Study-level results: As a rule, naive subsets had a larger estimated richness than memory subsets.

CD8 cells classed as naive were CD45RO-negative and positively selected for CCR7, excluding terminally differentiated effector memory CD45RA+ cells. The germline CDR1 and CDR2 sequences are SNHLY and FYNNEI. V gave up 10 bases and J gave up 7 bases; unmatched junction bases: 22. This CDR3 region has 18 residues. Produced via immunoSEQ multiplex PCR; TCRdb's table is partial and in-frame only. The repertoire holds some 2.1 million clones, around 93% seen once, with 1.5% to 2% in the top ten. Concerning this clone: Its antigen remains unidentified.

This rearrangement joins TRBV2 to TRBJ2-1; TRBD2 aligns across 10 bases. The sample taken for sequencing was naive CD8+ T cells from PBMCs. The receptor was isolated from a man younger than 30 in good health. Some clones in this sample may be carry-over from other donors' samples. Here the CDR3 reads CANKKPGLASLRLNEQFF. Written as DNA, the CDR3 is TGTGCCAACAAAAAACCGGGACTAGCGAGTTTGAGGCTAAATGAGCAGTTCTTC.